These T cell receptor beta chains were read from a single sample in a study of beta chain features in type 1 diabetes. Sequencing used immunoSEQ multiplex PCR; TCRdb keeps in-frame clones, though not all of them. The table lists more than 200,000 clones, more than 15% of them singletons, with 0.065% to 0.095% in the top ten. The sequenced material came from naive CD4+ T cells from blood. Receptors were obtained from a man aged 25 to 45 with type 1 diabetes. CDR3s include the opening cysteine and the closing phenylalanine or tryptophan. The D gene is left open where the match is weak. Clone sizes are given selectively: once, few, many, or a class where the clone is expanded.

J gene | V gene | clone size | D gene | CDR3 protein | CDR3 DNA
TRBJ2-1 | TRBV14 | . | . | CASSQDPGSYNEQFF | TGTGCCAGCAGCCAAGACCCTGGTTCCTACAATGAGCAGTTCTTC
TRBJ2-3 | TRBV20-1 | once | . | CSASTDTQYF | TGCAGCGCAAGCACAGATACGCAGTATTTT
TRBJ2-7 | TRBV7-9 | few | . | CASSLGAAHEQYF | TGTGCCAGCAGCTTGGGAGCGGCACACGAGCAGTACTTC
TRBJ2-2 | TRBV29-1 | . | . | CSAGPQAGDGELFF | TGCAGCGCCGGCCCGCAGGCCGGTGACGGGGAGCTGTTTTTT
TRBJ2-3 | TRBV29-1 | . | . | CSVKLAEQDTQYF | TGCAGCGTTAAACTGGCAGAACAGGATACGCAGTATTTT
TRBJ2-5 | TRBV15 | . | . | CATSRILAGETQYF | TGTGCCACCAGCAGGATACTAGCTGGAGAGACCCAGTACTTC
TRBJ2-5 | TRBV9 | few | TRBD1 | CASSTDRGGETQYF | TGTGCCAGCAGCACGGACAGGGGCGGCGAGACCCAGTACTTC
TRBJ2-5 | TRBV20-1 | . | . | CSARVGETQYF | TGCAGTGCTAGAGTGGGGGAGACCCAGTACTTC
TRBJ2-7 | TRBV9 | . | . | CASSPQGGTAGYEQYF | TGTGCCAGCAGCCCCCAGGGGGGGACTGCGGGGTACGAGCAGTACTTC
TRBJ2-3 | TRBV4-2 | . | . | CASSQEVRTDTQYF | TGTGCCAGCAGCCAAGAGGTTCGGACCGATACGCAGTATTTT
TRBJ2-2 | TRBV2 | few | . | CASSEAVRAGELFF | TGTGCCAGCAGTGAAGCCGTTCGGGCCGGGGAGCTGTTTTTT
TRBJ1-3 | TRBV28 | . | TRBD1 | CASSPPGQGSGNTIYF | TGTGCCAGCAGCCCCCCGGGACAGGGCTCTGGAAACACCATATATTTT
TRBJ2-3 | TRBV29-1 | few | . | CSVRGTGGGDTQYF | TGCAGCGTGCGAGGGACAGGCGGGGGAGATACGCAGTATTTT
TRBJ2-2 | TRBV30 | . | TRBD1 | CASARGQSTGELFF | TGTGCCTCGGCTCGGGGACAGAGCACCGGGGAGCTGTTTTTT
TRBJ2-3 | TRBV4-3 | few | TRBD1 | CASSLRTGGGADTQYF | TGCGCCAGCAGCCTACGGACAGGGGGCGGCGCAGATACGCAGTATTTT
TRBJ2-3 | TRBV5-8 | . | . | CASSLWSGTDTQYF | TGTGCCAGCAGCTTGTGGAGCGGCACAGATACGCAGTATTTT
TRBJ1-1 | TRBV7-9 | few | . | CASRNTEAFF | TGTGCCAGCAGAAACACTGAAGCTTTCTTT
TRBJ2-3 | TRBV9 | few | TRBD2 | CASSASGEQDTQYF | TGTGCCAGCAGCGCTAGCGGGGAGCAGGATACGCAGTATTTT
TRBJ2-1 | TRBV9 | few | TRBD1 | CASSARDRGPDEQFF | TGTGCCAGCAGCGCCCGGGACAGGGGCCCCGATGAGCAGTTCTTC
TRBJ2-5 | TRBV10-3 | . | . | CAISEPFPEETQYF | TGTGCCATCAGTGAGCCCTTCCCTGAAGAGACCCAGTACTTC
TRBJ1-1 | TRBV30 | . | . | CAWRLGRLNTEAFF | TGTGCCTGGAGGCTCGGACGGCTGAACACTGAAGCTTTCTTT
TRBJ2-3 | TRBV5-4 | . | TRBD2 | CASSFLSGDTDTQYF | TGTGCCAGCAGCTTTCTTAGCGGGGACACAGATACGCAGTATTTT
TRBJ2-3 | TRBV25-1 | few | TRBD2 | CASSELTSGRTDTQYF | TGTGCCAGCAGTGAATTGACTAGCGGGAGAACAGATACGCAGTATTTT
TRBJ2-3 | TRBV4-1 | few | . | CASSPFPGDTQYF | TGCGCCAGCAGCCCCTTCCCGGGGGATACGCAGTATTTT
TRBJ2-1 | TRBV29-1 | . | . | CSVEDPLTDGQFF | TGCAGCGTTGAAGACCCTTTGACGGATGGGCAGTTCTTC
TRBJ2-7 | TRBV29-1 | . | TRBD1 | CSVGIGVRGSYEQYF | TGCAGCGTTGGAATAGGCGTCAGGGGGTCCTACGAGCAGTACTTC
TRBJ2-3 | TRBV4-3 | . | . | CASSQSGTLSTDTQYF | TGCGCCAGCAGCCAGTCCGGGACTCTAAGCACAGATACGCAGTATTTT
TRBJ2-3 | TRBV7-2 | few | . | CASSFGGPGDADTQYF | TGTGCCAGCAGCTTTGGAGGGCCGGGCGACGCAGATACGCAGTATTTT
TRBJ2-7 | TRBV2 | . | . | CASRRQVISYEQYF | TGTGCCAGCAGACGACAGGTTATCTCCTACGAGCAGTACTTC
TRBJ2-5 | TRBV27 | . | TRBD2 | CASSFFGGQETQYF | TGTGCCAGCAGTTTCTTCGGGGGGCAAGAGACCCAGTACTTC
TRBJ2-1 | TRBV9 | . | TRBD2 | CASSPRDYQGFEQFF | TGTGCCAGCAGCCCGCGGGACTATCAGGGTTTTGAGCAGTTCTTC
TRBJ2-7 | TRBV9 | few | . | CASSVTGLGYEQYF | TGTGCCAGCAGCGTAACAGGGCTGGGCTACGAGCAGTACTTC
TRBJ1-1 | TRBV2 | . | TRBD1 | CASSRTGIRAEAFF | TGTGCCAGCAGTAGGACAGGGATAAGGGCTGAAGCTTTCTTT
TRBJ2-2 | TRBV19 | . | TRBD1 | CASSIQGAYTGELFF | TGTGCCAGTAGTATACAGGGGGCGTACACCGGGGAGCTGTTTTTT
TRBJ1-1 | TRBV7-6 | . | . | CASSLESGNTEAFF | TGTGCCAGCAGCTTAGAATCAGGGAACACTGAAGCTTTCTTT
TRBJ2-7 | TRBV6-5 | . | TRBD2 | CASRRLARTYEQYF | TGTGCCAGCAGAAGACTAGCGAGAACCTACGAGCAGTACTTC
TRBJ2-7 | TRBV6-6 | . | TRBD1 | CASSIDRVSHEQYF | TGTGCCAGCAGTATAGACAGGGTTTCTCACGAGCAGTACTTC
TRBJ2-7 | TRBV27 | few | TRBD1 | CASSFRTGATYEQYF | TGTGCCAGCAGTTTTCGTACAGGGGCGACCTACGAGCAGTACTTC
TRBJ2-7 | TRBV6-5 | . | TRBD2 | CASSYLAGGEQYF | TGTGCCAGCAGCTACCTCGCGGGAGGCGAGCAGTACTTC
TRBJ2-4 | TRBV9 | once | . | CASSAEGAKNIQYF | TGTGCCAGCAGCGCCGAAGGAGCCAAAAACATTCAGTACTTC
TRBJ2-2 | TRBV18 | few | . | CASSLRNTGELFF | TGTGCCAGCTCACTCAGGAACACCGGGGAGCTGTTTTTT
TRBJ1-2 | TRBV12-5 | . | . | CASAPRVANYGYTF | TGTGCTAGTGCCCCGAGGGTTGCTAACTATGGCTACACCTTC
TRBJ1-4 | TRBV30 | . | . | CAWTPVPSREKLFF | TGTGCCTGGACCCCTGTCCCGAGTAGGGAAAAACTGTTTTTT
TRBJ1-4 | TRBV29-1 | few | . | CSVEDLSRDGEKLFF | TGCAGCGTTGAAGATCTTTCGAGGGATGGTGAAAAACTGTTTTTT
TRBJ1-2 | TRBV7-2 | . | TRBD1 | CASSPDRVRYGYTF | TGTGCCAGCAGCCCGGACAGGGTGCGCTATGGCTACACCTTC
TRBJ2-7 | TRBV10-3 | once | . | CAISGSVRKGNPYEQYF | TGTGCCATCAGTGGCTCCGTGAGAAAGGGGAATCCGTACGAGCAGTACTTC
TRBJ1-2 | TRBV28 | few | TRBD1 | CASSLGDRENGYTF | TGTGCCAGCAGTTTGGGGGACAGGGAGAATGGCTACACCTTC
TRBJ2-1 | TRBV7-2 | few | . | CASSSDSSYNEQFF | TGTGCCAGCAGCTCGGACAGTTCCTACAATGAGCAGTTCTTC
TRBJ2-3 | TRBV10-3 | few | TRBD2 | CAITAAASGSADTQYF | TGTGCCATCACAGCGGCCGCTAGCGGGAGCGCAGATACGCAGTATTTT
TRBJ2-4 | TRBV20-1 | . | TRBD1 | CSARTGDIQYF | TGCAGTGCTAGGACAGGGGACATTCAGTACTTC
TRBJ2-1 | TRBV29-1 | . | TRBD1 | CSVELGTEYNEQFF | TGCAGCGTTGAGCTTGGGACAGAGTACAATGAGCAGTTCTTC
TRBJ2-5 | TRBV5-1 | . | TRBD1 | CASSSNRGEETQYF | TGCGCCAGCAGCTCAAACAGGGGAGAGGAGACCCAGTACTTC
TRBJ1-2 | TRBV25-1 | few | . | CASKVPGSLGYTF | TGTGCCAGCAAAGTCCCAGGCAGTCTTGGCTACACCTTC
TRBJ2-5 | TRBV29-1 | . | . | CSVEPGETQYF | TGCAGCGTTGAACCCGGTGAGACCCAGTACTTC
TRBJ2-3 | TRBV29-1 | . | . | CSVESAANTDTQYF | TGCAGCGTTGAGTCGGCAGCAAATACAGATACGCAGTATTTT
TRBJ2-6 | TRBV6-6 | . | TRBD1 | CASSYSGGAGANVLTF | TGTGCCAGCAGTTACTCAGGGGGCGCTGGGGCCAACGTCCTGACTTTC
TRBJ2-7 | TRBV28 | . | . | CASRGSYEQYF | TGTGCCAGCAGGGGAAGTTACGAGCAGTACTTC